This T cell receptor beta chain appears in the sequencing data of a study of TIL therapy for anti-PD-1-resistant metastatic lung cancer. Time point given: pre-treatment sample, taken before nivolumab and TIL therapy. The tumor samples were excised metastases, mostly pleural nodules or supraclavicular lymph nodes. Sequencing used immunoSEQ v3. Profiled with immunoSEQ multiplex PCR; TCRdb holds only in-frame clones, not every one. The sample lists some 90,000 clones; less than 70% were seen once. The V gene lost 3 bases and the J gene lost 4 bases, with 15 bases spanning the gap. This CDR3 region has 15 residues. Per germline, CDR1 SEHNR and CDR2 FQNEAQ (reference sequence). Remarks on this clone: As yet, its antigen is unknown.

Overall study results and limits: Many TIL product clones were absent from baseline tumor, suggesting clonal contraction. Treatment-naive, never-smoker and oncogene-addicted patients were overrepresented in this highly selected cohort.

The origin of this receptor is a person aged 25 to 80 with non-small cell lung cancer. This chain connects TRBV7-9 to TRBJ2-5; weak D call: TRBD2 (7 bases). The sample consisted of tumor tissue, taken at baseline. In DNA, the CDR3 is TGTGCCAGCAGCTTGACGCCGGGGGGCGCAGAGACCCAGTACTTC. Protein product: CASSLTPGGAETQYF.